Listed below are T cell receptor beta chains from one sample, sequenced in a study of control samples from healthy donors and cancer patients. Data came from immunoSEQ multiplex PCR; TCRdb stores just in-frame clones and leaves some out. Of 150,000 to 200,000 clones in the sample, about 94% are singletons; the top ten hold roughly 0.7%. The sequencing sample was made of blood. All receptors derive from a woman in her 30s in good health. The CDR3 runs from the conserved cysteine through the conserved F or W. D genes are given only for firm matches. Size values are once, few and many counts, or a class for expanded clones, and some rows have none.

CDR3	DNA	J	V	size	D
CATSDTTDSGELFF	TGTGCCACCAGTGATACTACAGATTCCGGGGAGCTGTTTTTT	TRBJ2-2	TRBV24-1	-	-
CATSDSRTGELFF	TGTGCCACCAGTGACAGCCGTACCGGGGAGCTGTTTTTT	TRBJ2-2	TRBV24-1	-	-
CAWGRQGTGYGYTF	TGTGCCTGGGGTAGACAGGGGACGGGCTATGGCTACACCTTC	TRBJ1-2	TRBV30	-	TRBD1
CASSLYGGVGYTF	TGTGCCAGCAGTTTATACGGGGGCGTTGGCTACACCTTC	TRBJ1-2	TRBV27	-	-
CASSRGQLNTEAFF	TGTGCCAGCAGCCGGGGACAGTTGAACACTGAAGCTTTCTTT	TRBJ1-1	TRBV3-1/TRBV3-2	-	TRBD1
CATSRRTGGETQYF	TGTGCCACCAGCAGGAGGACAGGGGGGGAGACCCAGTACTTC	TRBJ2-5	TRBV15	-	TRBD1
CASSLMSEWVGAYNEQFF	TGTGCCAGCAGTTTAATGTCGGAGTGGGTGGGGGCTTACAATGAGCAGTTCTTC	TRBJ2-1	TRBV28	-	-
CATSDYANYGYTF	TGTGCCACCAGTGATTATGCTAACTATGGCTACACCTTC	TRBJ1-2	TRBV24-1	few	-
CASSLTASGWDEQYF	TGTGCCAGCAGCTTGACGGCGTCGGGTTGGGACGAGCAGTACTTC	TRBJ2-7	TRBV5-4	-	-
CAGSPHYSYEQYF	TGTGCCGGCAGCCCCCACTACAGCTACGAGCAGTACTTC	TRBJ2-7	TRBV6-5	-	-
CASSPGQGTDTQYF	TGTGCCAGCAGCCCGGGACAGGGCACAGATACGCAGTATTTT	TRBJ2-3	TRBV3-1/TRBV3-2	-	TRBD1
CASSQTGRYTYGYTF	TGTGCCAGCAGCCAAACAGGGAGGTATACCTATGGCTACACCTTC	TRBJ1-2	TRBV14	-	-
CASSGRQTKRLAGVGETQYF	TGTGCCAGCAGTGGGCGACAGACTAAACGACTAGCGGGAGTCGGAGAGACCCAGTACTTC	TRBJ2-5	TRBV6-1	-	TRBD2
CASSKVTAGIDIQYF	TGTGCCAGCAGCAAAGTGACGGCAGGGATTGACATTCAGTACTTC	TRBJ2-4	TRBV21-1	once	-
CASSLPRGREGRRELFF	TGTGCCAGTAGTCTTCCCCGCGGGCGGGAGGGCCGACGGGAGCTGTTTTTT	TRBJ2-2	TRBV19	-	TRBD2
CASSEEGGSGTGSYEQYF	TGTGCCAGCAGTGAAGAAGGGGGGAGCGGGACAGGGTCCTACGAGCAGTACTTC	TRBJ2-7	TRBV6-1	-	TRBD1
CASSTGGYSNQPQHF	TGTGCCAGTTCAACAGGGGGGTATAGCAATCAGCCCCAGCATTTT	TRBJ1-5	TRBV25-1	-	TRBD1
CASSTLRGLRGYTF	TGTGCCAGCAGCACTCTGAGGGGGTTAAGAGGCTACACCTTC	TRBJ1-2	TRBV6-5	-	-
CASSSPTNQPQHF	TGTGCCAGCAGTTCACCCACCAATCAGCCCCAGCATTTT	TRBJ1-5	TRBV28	once	-
CASSLVTSDTGELFF	TGTGCCAGCAGCTTAGTTACTAGCGATACCGGGGAGCTGTTTTTT	TRBJ2-2	TRBV11-1	-	TRBD2
CASSLVRENQPQHF	TGTGCCAGCAGCTTGGTGAGGGAAAATCAGCCCCAGCATTTT	TRBJ1-5	TRBV5-5	few	-
CASTNTGTMETQYF	TGTGCCAGCACCAACACTGGGACAATGGAGACCCAGTACTTC	TRBJ2-5	TRBV2	-	-
CASRPPTWGLGTEAFF	TGTGCCAGCAGACCCCCGACGTGGGGGCTGGGCACTGAAGCTTTCTTT	TRBJ1-1	TRBV9	-	-
CASSVQGGVYGYTF	TGTGCCAGCAGCGTCCAAGGAGGGGTTTATGGCTACACCTTC	TRBJ1-2	TRBV6-2/TRBV6-3	-	-
CASSQGEGGSGNTIYF	TGTGCCAGCAGCCAAGGGGAGGGCGGCTCTGGAAACACCATATATTTT	TRBJ1-3	TRBV3-1/TRBV3-2	-	-
CASSFGGGPSYEQYF	TGTGCCAGCAGTTTTGGGGGAGGGCCTTCCTACGAGCAGTACTTC	TRBJ2-7	TRBV28	-	TRBD2
CASSPTRSSYNSPLHF	TGTGCCAGCAGCCCGACGAGGAGCTCCTATAATTCACCCCTCCACTTT	TRBJ1-6	TRBV5-6	-	-
CASSVSGSWYNEQFF	TGTGCCAGCAGTGTAAGCGGGAGCTGGTACAATGAGCAGTTCTTC	TRBJ2-1	TRBV2	once	TRBD2
CARETSGYNEQFF	TGTGCCAGGGAGACTAGCGGATACAATGAGCAGTTCTTC	TRBJ2-1	TRBV2	-	TRBD2
CASSSFTVGEAFF	TGTGCCAGCAGCTCCTTTACAGTAGGAGAAGCTTTCTTT	TRBJ1-1	TRBV7-2	-	-
CASSTGTSGYMETQYF	TGTGCCAGCAGCACCGGGACTAGCGGGTACATGGAGACCCAGTACTTC	TRBJ2-5	TRBV5-6	-	TRBD2
CASQGRLSGELFF	TGTGCCAGCCAGGGGAGGTTGTCCGGGGAGCTGTTTTTT	TRBJ2-2	TRBV5-4	-	-
CASSFSGNQPQHF	TGTGCCAGCAGTTTCAGCGGAAATCAGCCCCAGCATTTT	TRBJ1-5	TRBV27	-	-
CASGFVPLHF	TGCGCCAGCGGGTTCGTGCCCCTCCACTTT	TRBJ1-6	TRBV4-1	-	-
CASSLRETTNEKLFF	TGTGCCAGCAGCTTACGAGAGACAACTAATGAAAAACTGTTTTTT	TRBJ1-4	TRBV7-9	-	-
CTSSQDLRGTASSGRAHNEQFF	TGCACCAGCAGCCAAGATCTGCGGGGGACAGCTTCTAGCGGGAGGGCCCACAATGAGCAGTTCTTC	TRBJ2-1	TRBV1	-	-
CASSNGRRLGEKLFF	TGTGCCAGCAGCAACGGACGGCGGTTGGGTGAAAAACTGTTTTTT	TRBJ1-4	TRBV11-2	-	-
CASRQNSYEQYF	TGCGCCAGCCGTCAGAACTCCTACGAGCAGTACTTC	TRBJ2-7	TRBV10-2	-	-
CASSYSRPGANVLTF	TGTGCCAGCAGTTACTCCAGGCCCGGGGCCAACGTCCTGACTTTC	TRBJ2-6	TRBV6-6	once	-
CASRRGGTDTQYF	TGTGCCAGTCGGAGGGGGGGCACAGATACGCAGTATTTT	TRBJ2-3	TRBV14	-	-
CASSLGGGSSRQPQHF	TGTGCCAGCAGCTTGGGAGGGGGTTCCTCCAGACAGCCCCAGCATTTT	TRBJ1-5	TRBV5-6	-	-
CATSGLAGGNEQFF	TGTGCCACCAGCGGGCTAGCGGGAGGAAATGAGCAGTTCTTC	TRBJ2-1	TRBV2	-	TRBD2
CASSFRQGNQPQHF	TGTGCCAGCAGTTTCCGGCAGGGGAACCAGCCCCAGCATTTT	TRBJ1-5	TRBV28	-	-
CASSLVAGGTDTQYF	TGTGCCAGCAGCTTAGTAGCGGGAGGGACAGATACGCAGTATTTT	TRBJ2-3	TRBV11-3	-	TRBD2
CASSYSTGTSYEQYF	TGTGCCAGCAGTTACTCGACGGGAACCTCCTACGAGCAGTACTTC	TRBJ2-7	TRBV6-5	once	-
CASSTRGSSYEQYF	TGTGCCAGCTCTACCAGGGGGAGCTCCTACGAGCAGTACTTC	TRBJ2-7	TRBV18	-	TRBD1
CASSLASGTGGETQYF	TGTGCCAGTAGTCTCGCCTCCGGGACAGGGGGAGAAACGCAGTATTTT	TRBJ2-3	TRBV19	-	TRBD1
CASLYRTTNEKLFF	TGTGCCAGCCTTTACAGAACAACTAATGAAAAACTGTTTTTT	TRBJ1-4	TRBV7-3	-	-